The clone carrying this T cell receptor beta chain was observed many times. The antigen remains unidentified. The study used a library that attached unique molecular identifiers to individual cDNA molecules. In the authors' workflow: Sample TCR totals centred on a median of approximately 95,000, ranging about 20,000 to 700,000. TCRdb called the 5' RACE reads again in MiXCR, with one record for every CDR3 protein. TCRdb, not the original authors, processed these V and J calls. The repertoire includes 70,000 to 85,000 distinct CDR3 sequences, approximately 15% of them detected once, and about 6.8% sits in the top ten. The record originates from a study of human T cells and chemical hapten exposure. Study details: The study traced per-sample TCR yield variation mainly to small differences in pooled library volumes. Findings of the study overall: DPC sensitization left the count of TCRs above 1 in 1000 unchanged.

CDR1 is MDHEN and CDR2 is SYDVKM in the germline V gene. V was pared by 4 bases and J by 5 bases, with 8 bases between. This CDR3 is built from 12 residues. It was from unfractionated whole blood that total RNA was extracted. The rearrangement uses TRBV28 and TRBJ1-1, with D uncertain. This clonotype was obtained from a female donor in good health. CDR3 loop: CASSSLSTEAFF. The DNA of the CDR3 is TGTGCCAGCAGTTCATTGAGTACTGAAGCTTTCTTT.